This record looks at one T cell receptor (beta chain) sequence and its context. Its antigen is undetermined. CDR3 size: 16 residues. V lost 2 bases and J 1 base, leaving 12 bases between the germline ends. CDR1 is SGHTA and CDR2 is FQGNSA in the germline V gene. The entry originates in a study of shared clonotypes between healthy human individuals. Whole-study results and caveats: Represented genetic and exposure-history diversity was restricted by having few donors. Clonotypes not shared had lower generation probabilities than those common to all four donors. Sampling used blood alone; tissue repertoires probably differ. An effect of sequencing depth on clonotype sharing among donors was expected.

Measured with immunoSEQ multiplex PCR; TCRdb has only the in-frame clones, and not every one. The table has 2,100,000 or so clones, 95% seen once. V and J are TRBV7-2 and TRBJ2-4; maybe TRBD1 (6 bases). The sequence came from a young man in good health. Sequenced material: naive CD4+ T cells sorted from blood. Stated subset: CD45RA+ positively selected. The chain's CDR3 is CASSLMQGWAKNIQYF. The DNA of the CDR3 is TGTGCCAGCAGCTTAATGCAGGGGTGGGCCAAAAACATTCAGTACTTC.